This T cell receptor beta chain was sequenced during a study of shared clonotypes between healthy human individuals. At the level of the study: CD8 memory received one plate per donor, CD8 naive two, CD4 memory three and CD4 naive three.

This clone was observed once. Naive CD8 cells lacked CD45RO, underwent positive selection for CCR7 and left out terminally differentiated effector memory CD45RA+ cells. Adults of Caucasian background living in Nashville, Tennessee made up all donors. This CDR3 is built from 14 residues. Germline V gene sequence: CDR1 SQVTM, CDR2 ANQGSEA. V lost 2 bases and J lost 4, with 13 bases in between. Each subset's genomic DNA was split evenly across several immunoSEQ plates. Repertoires were generated with immunoSEQ multiplex PCR, while TCRdb's copy carries only in-frame clones and drops some. The data hold about 600,000 clones, with 98% observed a single time.

Sequencing was done on a sample of naive CD8+ T cells sorted from blood. This clonotype was sampled from a man aged 30 to 45 in good health. V is TRBV29-1 and J is TRBJ2-3; tentatively, D is TRBD2 (5 bases). The DNA of the CDR3 is TGCAGCGTTGAACTCTTAGCGCTCGCAGATACGCAGTATTTT. Protein sequence: CSVELLALADTQYF.